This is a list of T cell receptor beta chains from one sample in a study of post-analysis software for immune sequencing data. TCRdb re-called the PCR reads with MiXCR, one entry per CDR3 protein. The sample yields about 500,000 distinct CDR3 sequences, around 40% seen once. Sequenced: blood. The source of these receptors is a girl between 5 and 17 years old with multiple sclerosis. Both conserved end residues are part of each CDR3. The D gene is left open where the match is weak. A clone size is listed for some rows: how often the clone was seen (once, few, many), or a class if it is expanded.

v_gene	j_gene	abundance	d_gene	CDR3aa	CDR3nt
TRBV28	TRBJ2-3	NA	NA	CASSSRQIELTDTQYF	TGTGCCAGCAGTTCCAGGCAAATTGAACTCACAGATACGCAGTATTTT
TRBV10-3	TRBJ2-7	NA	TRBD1	CAISDTDRGEDEQYF	TGTGCCATCAGTGATACCGACAGGGGGGAAGACGAGCAGTACTTC
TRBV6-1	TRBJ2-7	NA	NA	CASSEGIAASYEQYF	TGTGCCAGCAGTGAAGGAATAGCTGCCTCCTACGAGCAGTACTTC
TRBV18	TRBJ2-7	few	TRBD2	CASSPEASGSLPYEQYF	TGTGCCAGCTCACCAGAGGCTAGCGGGAGTCTCCCCTACGAGCAGTACTTC
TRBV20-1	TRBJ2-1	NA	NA	CSASPSAYNEQFF	TGCAGTGCTAGTCCCTCGGCCTACAATGAGCAGTTCTTC
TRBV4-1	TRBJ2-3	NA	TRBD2	CASSYSGAFTDTQYF	TGCGCCAGCAGCTATAGCGGGGCCTTTACAGATACGCAGTATTTT
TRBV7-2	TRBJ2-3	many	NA	CASSLASDASTDTQYF	TGTGCCAGCAGCTTAGCTAGCGATGCTAGCACAGATACGCAGTATTTT
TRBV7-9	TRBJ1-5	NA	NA	CASSLRQDQPQHF	TGTGCCAGCAGCCTTCGACAGGATCAGCCCCAGCATTTT
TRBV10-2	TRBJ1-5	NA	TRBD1	CASAPRGEQPQHF	TGCGCCAGCGCCCCCAGGGGGGAGCAGCCCCAGCATTTT
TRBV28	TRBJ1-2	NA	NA	CASSFRDGANYGYTF	TGTGCCAGCAGCTTCCGGGACGGAGCTAACTATGGCTACACCTTC
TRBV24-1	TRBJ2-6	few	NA	CATSDSRSGANVLTF	TGTGCCACCAGTGATTCCAGGAGTGGGGCCAACGTCCTGACTTTC
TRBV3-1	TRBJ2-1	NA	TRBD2	CASSQPTGGEQFF	TGTGCCAGCAGCCAACCCACGGGGGGTGAGCAGTTCTTC
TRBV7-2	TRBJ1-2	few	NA	CASSHPYGFYGYTF	TGTGCCAGCAGCCACCCCTACGGGTTCTATGGCTACACCTTC
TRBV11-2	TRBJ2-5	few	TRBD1	CASSLARTGETQYF	TGTGCCAGCAGCTTAGCCCGGACAGGAGAGACCCAGTACTTC
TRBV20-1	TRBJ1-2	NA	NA	CSAAGDPEKGGYTF	TGCAGTGCTGCTGGGGACCCCGAAAAGGGTGGCTACACCTTC
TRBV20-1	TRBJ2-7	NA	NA	CSAFGRGLVIYEQYF	TGCAGTGCTTTCGGGAGGGGGCTAGTTATCTACGAGCAGTACTTC
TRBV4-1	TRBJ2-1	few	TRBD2	CASSQDRLAGSSYNEQFF	TGCGCCAGCAGCCAAGATCGCCTAGCGGGGAGCTCCTACAATGAGCAGTTCTTC
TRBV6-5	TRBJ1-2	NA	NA	CASSPGQRYGYTF	TGTGCCAGCAGTCCGGGACAACGATATGGCTACACCTTC
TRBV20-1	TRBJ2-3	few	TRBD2	CSALSTSGIIDTQYF	TGCAGTGCCCTCTCGACTAGCGGGATTATAGATACGCAGTATTTT
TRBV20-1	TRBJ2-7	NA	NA	CSASKGARTYEQYF	TGCAGTGCTAGTAAGGGAGCGAGAACCTACGAGCAGTACTTC
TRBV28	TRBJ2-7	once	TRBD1	CASSSSGQGVGEQYF	TGTGCCAGCAGTTCCTCGGGACAGGGGGTCGGCGAGCAGTACTTC
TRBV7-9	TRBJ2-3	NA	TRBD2	CASSLASSGSKDTQYF	TGTGCCAGCAGCTTAGCGTCTAGCGGGTCTAAAGATACGCAGTATTTT
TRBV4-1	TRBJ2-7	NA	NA	CASSQEDMTYEQYF	TGCGCCAGCAGCCAAGAGGACATGACCTACGAGCAGTACTTC
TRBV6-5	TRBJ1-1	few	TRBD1	CASRTSGQGGSEAFF	TGTGCCAGCAGGACCTCGGGACAGGGGGGAAGTGAAGCTTTCTTT
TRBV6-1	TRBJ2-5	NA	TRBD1	CASNLRTGGLQETQYF	TGTGCCAGCAATCTCCGGACAGGGGGTTTGCAAGAGACCCAGTACTTC
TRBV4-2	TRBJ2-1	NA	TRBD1	CASRDRADNEQFF	TGTGCCAGCAGGGACAGGGCGGACAATGAGCAGTTCTTC
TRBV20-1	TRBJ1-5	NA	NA	CSADRNQPQHF	TGCAGTGCTGACAGGAATCAGCCCCAGCATTTT
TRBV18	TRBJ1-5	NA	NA	CASSAQVNQPQHF	TGTGCCAGCTCAGCACAGGTCAATCAGCCCCAGCATTTT
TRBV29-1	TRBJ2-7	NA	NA	CSVGGRTHYEQYF	TGCAGCGTTGGAGGCCGTACCCACTACGAGCAGTACTTC
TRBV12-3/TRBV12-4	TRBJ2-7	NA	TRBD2	CASSLALRLAGVQEQYF	TGTGCCAGCAGTTTAGCGCTAAGACTAGCGGGAGTGCAAGAGCAGTACTTC
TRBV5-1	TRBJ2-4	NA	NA	CASRESGKNIQYF	TGCGCCAGCCGGGAATCGGGCAAAAACATTCAGTACTTC
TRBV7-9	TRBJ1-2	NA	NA	CASSFQANYGYTF	TGTGCCAGCAGCTTCCAGGCGAACTATGGCTACACCTTC
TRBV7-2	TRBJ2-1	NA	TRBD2	CASSYIAGGPYNEQFF	TGTGCCAGCAGCTACATAGCGGGAGGGCCCTACAATGAGCAGTTCTTC
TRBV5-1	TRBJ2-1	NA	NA	CASSLSGLPYSYNEQFF	TGCGCCAGCAGCTTGTCAGGCCTTCCGTATAGCTACAATGAGCAGTTCTTC
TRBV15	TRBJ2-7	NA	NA	CATSRGDRPYEQYF	TGTGCCACCAGCAGAGGTGACAGGCCCTACGAGCAGTACTTC
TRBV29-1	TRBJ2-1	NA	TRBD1	CSSGGTGGYNEQFF	TGCAGCAGTGGGGGGACAGGGGGATACAATGAGCAGTTCTTC
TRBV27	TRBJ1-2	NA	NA	CASSLGPLPDYGYTF	TGTGCCAGCAGTTTAGGGCCGTTACCGGACTATGGCTACACCTTC
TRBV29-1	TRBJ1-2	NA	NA	CSVETRKGYTF	TGCAGCGTTGAAACCAGGAAGGGCTACACCTTC
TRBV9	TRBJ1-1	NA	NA	CASTAGGMNTEAFF	TGTGCCAGCACTGCCGGGGGCATGAACACTGAAGCTTTCTTT
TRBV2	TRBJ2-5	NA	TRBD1	CASRDRGPREQYF	TGTGCCAGCAGGGACAGGGGGCCGCGTGAGCAGTACTTC
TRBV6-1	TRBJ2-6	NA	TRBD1	CASSEAPGQDDSGANVLTF	TGTGCCAGCAGTGAAGCTCCGGGACAGGATGATTCTGGGGCCAACGTCCTGACTTTC
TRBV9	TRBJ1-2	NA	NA	CASSVEAGARFAYGYTF	TGTGCCAGCAGCGTAGAGGCAGGGGCGCGATTCGCCTATGGCTACACCTTC
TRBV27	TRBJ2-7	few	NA	CASSPLSPYEQYF	TGTGCTAGCAGCCCACTTTCACCCTACGAGCAGTACTTC
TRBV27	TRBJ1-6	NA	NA	CASSFRTGVSPLHF	TGTGCCAGCAGTTTTCGGACGGGGGTGTCACCCCTCCACTTT
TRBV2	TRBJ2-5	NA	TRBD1	CASNTGEETQYF	TGTGCCAGCAACACAGGGGAGGAGACCCAGTACTTC
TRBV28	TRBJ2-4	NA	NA	CASSYSKNIQYF	TGTGCCAGCAGTTATTCCAAAAACATTCAGTACTTC
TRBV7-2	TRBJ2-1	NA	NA	CASSLYQGPEQFF	TGTGCCAGCAGTTTATATCAGGGGCCTGAGCAGTTCTTC
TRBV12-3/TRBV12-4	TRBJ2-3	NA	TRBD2	CASSFGAGGSTDTQYF	TGTGCCAGCAGTTTTGGGGCGGGAGGGAGCACAGATACGCAGTATTTT
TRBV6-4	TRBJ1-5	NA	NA	CASSDGQVYSNQPQHF	TGTGCCAGCAGTGACGGGCAGGTATATAGCAATCAGCCCCAGCATTTT
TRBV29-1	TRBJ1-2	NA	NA	CSAPVGLYGYTF	TGCAGCGCCCCGGTGGGGCTCTATGGCTACACCTTC
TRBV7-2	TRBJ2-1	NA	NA	CASSLGLGRRVNEQFF	TGTGCCAGCAGCCTAGGGCTAGGACGGAGGGTCAATGAGCAGTTCTTC
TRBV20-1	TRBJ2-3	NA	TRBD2	CSARWTSGRPTDTQYF	TGCAGTGCTAGGTGGACTAGCGGGAGGCCCACAGATACGCAGTATTTT